A single sample is the source of the 16 T cell receptor beta chains below, sequenced in a study of shared clonotypes between healthy human individuals. Generated by immunoSEQ multiplex PCR, the TCRdb table keeps only in-frame clones and is missing some. The table has approximately 1.5 million clones, around 98% seen once. Sequencing was done on a sample of naive CD4+ T cells sorted from blood. Noted subset: CD45RA+ positively selected. These receptors were taken from a man aged 25 to 40 in good health.

The rearrangement joins TRBV28 to TRBJ1-5; TRBD1 matches at 10 bases. Germline CDR1 MDHEN, CDR2 SYDVKM. The CDR3 covers 15 residues. The V gene end was trimmed by 6 bases and the J gene end by 7 bases; junction bases not matched to a gene: 9. The CDR3, as DNA: TGTGCCAGCAGCCGCGACAGGGGGCCAGGGCAGCCCCAGCATTTT. Residues: CASSRDRGPGQPQHF.

The CDR3 coding sequence is TGTGCCAGCAGTTACGATCCGGGACTCAATGAGCAGTTCTTC. Translation: CASSYDPGLNEQFF. The chain employs TRBV6-5 and TRBJ2-1, with D possibly matching TRBD2 (6 bases). V was pared by 2 bases and J by 6 bases, with 11 bases between. Germline lookup yields CDR1 MNHEY and CDR2 SVGAGI. This CDR3 has 14 amino acids.

The chain employs TRBV10-3 and TRBJ2-1, with 11 bases that match TRBD2. CDR1 is ENHRY, CDR2 SYGVKD, per germline. J was trimmed by 9 bases and V by 5 bases; bases with no gene match: 18. CDR3 length: 18 residues. CDR3 sequence reads: CAISMNSGRAISFGEQFF. CDR3 in DNA: TGTGCCATCAGTATGAATAGCGGGAGGGCCATAAGTTTCGGTGAGCAGTTCTTC.

The CDR3 region has the DNA TGTGCCAGCTCACCTACTTTTACAGGGGAAACTGAAGCTTTCTTT. Its protein product is CASSPTFTGETEAFF. This sequence joins TRBV18 and TRBJ1-1; 7 bases fit TRBD1. Germline CDR1 is KGHSH and CDR2 is LQKENI. This CDR3 spans 15 amino acids. After removal of 3 bases from V and 5 bases from J, the junction contained 9 bases not matched to a gene.

This clone was picked up one time. This sequence joins TRBV6-1 and TRBJ1-1; 7 bases map to TRBD1. The CDR3 is 13 residues long. The V segment lost 7 bases and the J segment 8 bases; nucleotides outside the gene matches: 10. Looked up from germline, CDR1 is MNHNS and CDR2 is SASEGT. CDR3 in DNA: TGTGCCAGCAAGCCCGGACAGGCAGCAGAAGCTTTCTTT. Translation: CASKPGQAAEAFF.

The chain is built from TRBV5-6 and TRBJ2-3; D ambiguous. CDR3 length: 17 residues. Germline CDR1 SGHDT, CDR2 YYEEEE. Trimming removed 0 bases at V and 0 bases at J, with 14 bases between. CDR3 coding DNA: TGTGCCAGCAGCTTGGAAGTGGGCCCAGTAAGCACAGATACGCAGTATTTT. It is translated as CASSLEVGPVSTDTQYF.

The rearrangement uses TRBV2 and TRBJ2-1; 11 bases map to TRBD2. This CDR3 region has 13 residues. V lost 8 bases, J lost 9 bases, and 6 bases stayed unmatched. Germline loops: CDR1 SNHLY, CDR2 FYNNEI. CDR3 residues: CASGLAGGAEQFF. For the CDR3, the DNA is TGTGCCAGCGGACTAGCGGGCGGCGCTGAGCAGTTCTTC.

This chain uses TRBV14 with TRBJ2-7; TRBD2 aligns across 10 bases. The V segment lost 6 bases and the J segment 7 bases; nucleotides outside the gene matches: 6. CDR1 and CDR2 from the germline V gene are SGHDN and FVKESK. This CDR3 is built from 13 residues. CDR3 protein: CASRPSGSIEQYF. The CDR3 DNA is TGTGCCAGCAGACCTAGCGGGAGTATAGAGCAGTACTTC.

The chain joins TRBV5-1 to TRBJ2-2, with TRBD1 matching over 9 bases. Germline CDR1 is SGHRS and CDR2 is YFSETQ. This CDR3 contains 16 residues. Germline trimming cut 3 bases from V and 4 bases from J; bases unmatched to any gene: 7. The CDR3, as DNA: TGCGCCAGCAGCTGGGGGACAGGGACGTCCACCGGGGAGCTGTTTTTT. Amino acids: CASSWGTGTSTGELFF.

This chain joins TRBV2 and TRBJ2-6, with 8 positions matching TRBD2. The CDR3 totals 17 residues. The V gene's germline CDR1 is SNHLY and CDR2 FYNNEI. V shed 6 bases and J 4 bases; nucleotides not matched to a gene: 11. The CDR3 protein is CASSVTGTRAGANVLTF. DNA for the CDR3: TGTGCCAGCAGCGTAACCGGGACTAGAGCCGGGGCCAACGTCCTGACTTTC.

The rearrangement uses TRBV28 and TRBJ1-1; 8 bases are a match to TRBD1. V trimming: 4 bases; J trimming: 3 bases; junction bases outside the gene matches: 7. Germline V gene lookup returns CDR1 MDHEN and CDR2 SYDVKM. The CDR3 has 15 amino acids. Written as DNA, the CDR3 is TGTGCCAGCAGTTCATGGGGGACAGGAGACACTGAAGCTTTCTTT. Its translation is CASSSWGTGDTEAFF. The full variable domain, its missing parts supplied by reference TRBV28 and TRBJ1-1, is DVKVTQSSRYLVKRTGEKVFLECVQDMDHENMFWYRQDPGLGLRLIYFSYDVKMKEKGDIPEGYSVSREKKERFSLILESASTNQTSMYLCASSSWGTGDTEAFFGQGTRLTVV.

The chain is built from TRBV28 and TRBJ1-2; no clear D. V was trimmed by 1 base and J by 4 bases, leaving 13 bases between them. The CDR3 consists of 15 residues. In germline, CDR1 is MDHEN, CDR2 SYDVKM. CDR3 amino acids: CASSLSPTGVYGYTF. CDR3 nucleotide sequence: TGTGCCAGCAGTTTATCACCAACGGGAGTCTATGGCTACACCTTC.

The CDR3 DNA reads TGCGCCAGCAGCCCCCTTGGTGGACAGGGGTCCCGAGGCTCCTACAATGAGCAGTTCTTC. Protein: CASSPLGGQGSRGSYNEQFF. The V call is TRBV5-1, the J call TRBJ2-1; TRBD1 matches at 9 bases. Germline V gene lookup returns CDR1 SGHRS and CDR2 YFSETQ. V shed 4 bases, J shed 0 bases, and the junction held 17 bases outside the gene matches. CDR3 length: 20 residues.

The CDR3 sequence is CASSPGPSSGANVLTF. In DNA form, the CDR3 reads TGCGCCAGCAGCCCTGGGCCCAGCTCTGGGGCCAACGTCCTGACTTTC. The chain is built from TRBV5-1 and TRBJ2-6; D is undetermined. The germline gives CDR1 SGHRS, CDR2 YFSETQ. Trimming stripped 4 bases from V and 0 bases from J, with 11 bases between. There are 16 residues in the CDR3.

This chain uses TRBV7-8 with TRBJ2-1; D ambiguous. The V end was cut by 1 base, the J end by 3 bases, with 10 bases between. Germline V lookup: CDR1 SGHVS, CDR2 FQNEAQ. The CDR3 loop spans 15 amino acids. The CDR3 protein is CASSLGHSYYNEQFF. Written as DNA, the CDR3 is TGTGCCAGCAGCTTAGGTCATTCATACTACAATGAGCAGTTCTTC.

V is TRBV27 and J is TRBJ1-4; 7 bases are a match to TRBD1. The CDR3 totals 16 residues. V lost 2 bases, J lost 8 bases, and 11 bases stayed unmatched. The germline V gene has CDR1 MNHEY and CDR2 SMNVEV (reference sequence). DNA of the CDR3: TGTGCCAGCAGTTTAAGAAGACAGGGCTTTGGGGAAAAACTGTTTTTT. This gives the protein CASSLRRQGFGEKLFF.